The rows below give T cell receptor beta chains drawn from one sample of a study of T cells in Graves' hyperthyroidism and ophthalmopathy. TCRdb ran MiXCR on the multiplex PCR reads and lists one entry per CDR3 protein. The data contain a few hundred thousand distinct CDR3 sequences, around 21% of them singletons. The material sequenced was blood. Every receptor here comes from a man between 18 and 29 years old with Graves' hyperthyroidism. Each CDR3 is given with its conserved first and last residue. The D gene is left open where the match is weak. The size field is filled for only some rows; it gives once, few, many or a size class.

>TRBV6-1|many|TRBJ2-2|13|-
CASSAGWTGELFF
TGTGCCAGCAGTGCGGGGTGGACCGGGGAGCTGTTTTTT
>TRBV6-1|-|TRBJ2-7|14|TRBD2
CASSELGLADEQYF
TGTGCCAGCAGTGAACTGGGACTAGCGGACGAGCAGTACTTC
>TRBV5-6|many|TRBJ1-2|15|-
CASSLGGRANYGYTF
TGTGCCAGCAGCTTGGGGGGCAGAGCTAACTATGGCTACACCTTC
>TRBV12-3/TRBV12-4|-|TRBJ1-5|14|-
CASSDTGLNQPQHF
TGTGCCAGCAGCGACACAGGGTTGAATCAGCCCCAGCATTTT
>TRBV29-1|few|TRBJ1-1|15|-
CSVEGGRREQNEAFF
TGCAGCGTTGAAGGGGGGAGACGGGAGCAGAATGAAGCTTTCTTT
>TRBV19|-|TRBJ1-2|14|-
CASSMWGQAYGYTF
TGTGCCAGTAGTATGTGGGGTCAGGCCTATGGCTACACCTTC
>TRBV6-5|few|TRBJ2-7|16|TRBD1
CASSYSPSGTGYEQYF
TGTGCCAGCAGTTACTCCCCCTCCGGGACAGGCTACGAGCAGTACTTC
>TRBV5-6|-|TRBJ2-7|13|-
CATSPQSSYEQYF
TGTGCCACCAGCCCCCAGAGCTCCTACGAGCAGTACTTC
>TRBV30|few|TRBJ1-1|11|-
CAWGGVTEAFF
TGTGCCTGGGGAGGGGTCACTGAAGCTTTCTTT
>TRBV28|few|TRBJ2-7|15|-
CASRGAGRSSYEQYF
TGTGCCAGCAGGGGGGCGGGCAGGAGCTCCTACGAGCAGTACTTC